What follows is one TCR beta chain and its context. The length of the CDR3 is 15 residues. V lost 4 bases and J lost 7; bases outside the gene matches: 12. Random hexamers served to reverse transcribe roughly 0.5 to 1 ug RNA. TCRdb used MiXCR to reprocess the immunoSEQ multiplex PCR reads, holding one entry per CDR3 protein. In the table there are some 120,000 distinct CDR3 sequences, 90% to 95% of which are singletons. This entry belongs to a study of CD8 T cells in Susac syndrome. This receptor was identified in a human donor in good health. Sequenced: CD4+ T cells from PBMCs. V gene TRBV12-3 or TRBV12-4 combines with J gene TRBJ2-5; TRBD2 aligns across 7 bases. The chain's CDR3 is CASSSSFSGTVTQYF. DNA for the CDR3: TGTGCCAGCAGTTCCAGCTTCAGCGGGACGGTGACCCAGTACTTC.